This T cell receptor beta chain was identified in a study of PD-1 blockade in mismatch repair-deficient tumors. For the study at large: All were previously treated, progressing patients with about twelve mismatch repair-deficient cancer types.

PCR or immunohistochemistry showed mismatch repair deficiency in every enrolled patient. TCRs were sequenced from a few patients responding to pembrolizumab. In germline, CDR1 is SGHTA, CDR2 FQGNSA. V was pared by 3 bases and J by 2 bases, with 10 bases between. The CDR3 sequence is 15 residues long. The assay was immunoSEQ multiplex PCR, and TCRdb's table has in-frame clones only and misses some. The data show tens of thousands of clones, 70% to 80% seen once. The sample consisted of peripheral blood, taken 4 weeks after starting pembrolizumab. The chain carries TRBV7-2 and TRBJ2-2; D is unclear. The sequence derives from an adult with mismatch repair-deficient cancer. CDR3 sequence: CASSFRRINTGELFF. The CDR3 DNA follows: TGTGCCAGCAGCTTTAGACGGATTAACACCGGGGAGCTGTTTTTT.